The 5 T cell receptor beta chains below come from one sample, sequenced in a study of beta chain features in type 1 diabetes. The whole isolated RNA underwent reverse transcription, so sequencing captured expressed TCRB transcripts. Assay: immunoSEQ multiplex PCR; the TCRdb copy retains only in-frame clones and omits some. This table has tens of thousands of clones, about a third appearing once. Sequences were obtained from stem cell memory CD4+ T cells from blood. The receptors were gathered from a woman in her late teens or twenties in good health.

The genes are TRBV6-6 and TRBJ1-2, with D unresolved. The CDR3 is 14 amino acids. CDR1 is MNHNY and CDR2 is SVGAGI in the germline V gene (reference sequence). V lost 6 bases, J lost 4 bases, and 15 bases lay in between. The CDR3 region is CASRRSALAYGYTF. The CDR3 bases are TGTGCCAGCAGACGAAGTGCGTTAGCCTATGGCTACACCTTC.

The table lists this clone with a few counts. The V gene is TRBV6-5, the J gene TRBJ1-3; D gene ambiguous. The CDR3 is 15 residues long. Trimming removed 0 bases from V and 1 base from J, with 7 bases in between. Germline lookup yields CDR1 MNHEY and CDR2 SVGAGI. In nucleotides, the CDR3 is TGTGCCAGCAGTTACTCGGTACAGTCTGGAAACACCATATATTTT. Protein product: CASSYSVQSGNTIYF.

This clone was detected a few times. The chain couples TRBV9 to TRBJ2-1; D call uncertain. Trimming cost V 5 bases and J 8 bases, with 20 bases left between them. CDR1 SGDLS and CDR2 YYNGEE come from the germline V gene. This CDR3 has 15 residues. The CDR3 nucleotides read TGTGCCAGCAGTGCCCAAGTGGGCATGAGAGATGAGCAGTTCTTC. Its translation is CASSAQVGMRDEQFF.

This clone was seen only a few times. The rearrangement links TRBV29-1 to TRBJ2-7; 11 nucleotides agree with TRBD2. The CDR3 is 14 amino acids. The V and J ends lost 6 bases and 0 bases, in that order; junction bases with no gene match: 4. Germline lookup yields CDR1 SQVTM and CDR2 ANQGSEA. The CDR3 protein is CSVVTSGSSYEQYF. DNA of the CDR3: TGCAGCGTCGTTACTAGCGGGAGCTCCTACGAGCAGTACTTC.

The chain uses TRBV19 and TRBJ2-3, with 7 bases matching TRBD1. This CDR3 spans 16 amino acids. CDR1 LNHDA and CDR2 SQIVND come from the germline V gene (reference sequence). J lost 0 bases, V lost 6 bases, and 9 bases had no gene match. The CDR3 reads CASRLQGITSTDTQYF. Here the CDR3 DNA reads TGTGCCAGTAGATTACAGGGGATTACTAGCACAGATACGCAGTATTTT.